Listed here are 10 T cell receptor beta chains from one sample, sequenced in a study of T cells in Graves' hyperthyroidism and ophthalmopathy. RNA transcripts served as the template for amplifying TCR beta CDR3 regions. The HTBI primer set drove a first-round RT-PCR of the TCR CDR3. TCRdb ran MiXCR on the multiplex PCR reads and lists one entry per CDR3 protein. The table lists about 350,000 distinct CDR3 sequences, roughly 15% of them singletons, with approximately 19% in the top ten. The sequencing input was blood. The source is a woman aged 55-70 years with Graves' ophthalmopathy.

There are many counts of this clonotype. The chain uses TRBV7-3 and TRBJ2-1; D unresolved. Germline loops: CDR1 SGHTA, CDR2 FQGTGA. The V and J ends lost 5 bases and 0 bases respectively, with 23 bases between them. This CDR3 is built from 19 residues. The CDR3 region is CASSPQPPKAGSSYNEQFF. The CDR3, as DNA: TGTGCCAGCAGCCCCCAACCACCCAAGGCCGGTAGCTCCTACAATGAGCAGTTCTTC. The variable domain in full, completed from reference TRBV7-3 and TRBJ2-1, reads GAGVSQTPSNKVTEKGKYVELRCDPISGHTALYWYRQSLGQGPEFLIYFQGTGAADDSGLPNDRFFAVRPEGSVSTLKIQRTERGDSAVYLCASSPQPPKAGSSYNEQFFGPGTRLTVL.

Ten or more counts support this clonotype. The rearrangement uses TRBV20-1 and TRBJ2-1, with 8 bases aligning to TRBD2. J was trimmed by 5 bases and V by 0 bases; bases with no gene match: 3. The CDR3 consists of 14 residues. From germline, CDR1 is DFQATT and CDR2 SNEGSKA (reference sequence). The CDR3, as DNA: TGCAGTGCTAGAGACGGGAGGGCCGACAATGAGCAGTTCTTC. Translated: CSARDGRADNEQFF.

V gene TRBV19 combines with J gene TRBJ1-1; no clear D gene. CDR1 is LNHDA, CDR2 SQIVND, per germline (reference sequence). The CDR3 extends over 15 amino acids. Trimming removed 0 bases from V and 2 bases from J, with 10 bases in between. The CDR3: CASSIEGAPNTEAFF. CDR3 nucleotide sequence: TGTGCCAGTAGTATAGAAGGAGCCCCAAACACTGAAGCTTTCTTT.

This clonotype occurred a few times. The chain uses TRBV6-1 and TRBJ1-6; D is ambiguous. The germline gives CDR1 MNHNS, CDR2 SASEGT. The CDR3 is made up of 15 amino acids. V was cut by 6 bases and J by 5 bases, with 14 bases left in between. The CDR3 protein is CASRPPSGNNSPLHF. CDR3 DNA sequence: TGTGCCAGCAGACCTCCGTCAGGCAATAATTCACCCCTCCACTTT.

This clonotype has ten or more counts. The rearrangement joins TRBV15 to TRBJ2-5, with D perhaps TRBD2 (5 bases). V was trimmed by 0 bases and J by 6 bases, leaving 8 bases between them. Germline CDR1 is LNHNV and CDR2 is YYDKDF (reference sequence). The CDR3 runs to 13 residues. The CDR3 nucleotides are TGTGCCACCAGCAGAGATCACGGGAAGACCCAGTACTTC. Translation: CATSRDHGKTQYF.

The table lists this clonotype with many counts. This chain connects TRBV24-1 to TRBJ2-7, with 9 bases identical to TRBD1. CDR1 is KGHDR, CDR2 SFDVKD, per germline. The length of the CDR3 is 15 residues. The V gene end was trimmed by 2 bases and the J gene end by 5 bases; junction bases not matched to a gene: 6. DNA for the CDR3: TGTGCCACCAGTGATTCTGGGACAGGGACCCACGAGCAGTACTTC. Amino acids: CATSDSGTGTHEQYF.

This clonotype came up a few times. The chain carries TRBV7-9 and TRBJ2-2; 11 bases are a match to TRBD1. The V segment lost 4 bases and the J segment 6 bases; nucleotides outside the gene matches: 7. The CDR3 is made up of 16 amino acids. Germline-derived CDR1 and CDR2 are SEHNR and FQNEAQ (reference sequence). CDR3 sequence reads: CASSSPGQGVAGELFF. The CDR3 DNA is TGTGCCAGCAGCTCTCCGGGACAGGGGGTTGCCGGGGAGCTGTTTTTT.

This clonotype was detected a few times. V is TRBV12-3 or TRBV12-4 and J is TRBJ1-5, with 9 bases identical to TRBD1. The V and J ends lost 6 bases and 7 bases, in that order; junction bases with no gene match: 13. There are 16 residues in the CDR3. The CDR3 sequence is CASSRPGQGSSQPQHF. The CDR3 nucleotides read TGTGCCAGCAGCCGCCCGGGACAGGGAAGTAGCCAGCCCCAGCATTTT.

This clonotype was observed many times. This chain connects TRBV4-1 to TRBJ2-5; no reliable D call. Germline assignment: CDR1 MGHRA and CDR2 YSYEKL. The germline V and J ends were trimmed by 5 bases and 2 bases, with 15 bases remaining between them. There are 15 residues in the CDR3. Written as DNA, the CDR3 is TGCGCCAGCAGCTCCCAGTCGATCCGTCAAGAGACCCAGTACTTC. Translation: CASSSQSIRQETQYF.

This clonotype was detected a few times. The chain couples TRBV12-3 or TRBV12-4 to TRBJ2-3, with 9 bases that match TRBD1. V gave up 3 bases and J gave up 3 bases; unmatched junction bases: 7. The CDR3 extends over 16 amino acids. The DNA of the CDR3 is TGTGCCAGCAGTTTGGTGACAGGGGGTTTGACAGATACGCAGTATTTT. Translated: CASSLVTGGLTDTQYF.